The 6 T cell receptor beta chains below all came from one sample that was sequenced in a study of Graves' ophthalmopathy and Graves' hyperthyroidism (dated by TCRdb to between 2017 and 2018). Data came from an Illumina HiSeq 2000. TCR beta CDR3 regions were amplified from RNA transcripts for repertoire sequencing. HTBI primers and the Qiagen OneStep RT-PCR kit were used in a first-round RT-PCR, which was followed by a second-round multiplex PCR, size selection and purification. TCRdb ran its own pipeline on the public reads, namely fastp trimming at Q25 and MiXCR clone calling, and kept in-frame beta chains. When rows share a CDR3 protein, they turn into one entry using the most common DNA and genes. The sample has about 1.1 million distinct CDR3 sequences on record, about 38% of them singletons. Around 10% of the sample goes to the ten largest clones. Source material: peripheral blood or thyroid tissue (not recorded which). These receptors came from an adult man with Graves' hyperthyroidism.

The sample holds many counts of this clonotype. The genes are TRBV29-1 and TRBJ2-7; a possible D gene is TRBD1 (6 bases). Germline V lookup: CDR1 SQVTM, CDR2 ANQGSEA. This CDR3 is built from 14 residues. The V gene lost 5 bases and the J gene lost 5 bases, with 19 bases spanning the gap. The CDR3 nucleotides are TGCAGCGTTAGGTCTCCAGGGGAATGGAACGAGCAGTACTTC. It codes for CSVRSPGEWNEQYF.

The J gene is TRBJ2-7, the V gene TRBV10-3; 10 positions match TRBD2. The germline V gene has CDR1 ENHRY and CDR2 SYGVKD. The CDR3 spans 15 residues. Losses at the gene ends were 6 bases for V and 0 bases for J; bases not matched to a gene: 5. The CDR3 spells CAIRAPSGSSYEQYF. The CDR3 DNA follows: TGTGCCATCAGGGCACCTAGCGGGAGCTCCTACGAGCAGTACTTC.

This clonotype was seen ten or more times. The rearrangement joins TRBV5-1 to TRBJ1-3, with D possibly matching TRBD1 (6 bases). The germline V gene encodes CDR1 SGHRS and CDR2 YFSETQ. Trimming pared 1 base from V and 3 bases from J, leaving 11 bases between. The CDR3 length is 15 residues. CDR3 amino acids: CASSLTGAVGNTIYF. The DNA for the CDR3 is TGCGCCAGCAGCTTGACGGGGGCGGTTGGAAACACCATATATTTT.

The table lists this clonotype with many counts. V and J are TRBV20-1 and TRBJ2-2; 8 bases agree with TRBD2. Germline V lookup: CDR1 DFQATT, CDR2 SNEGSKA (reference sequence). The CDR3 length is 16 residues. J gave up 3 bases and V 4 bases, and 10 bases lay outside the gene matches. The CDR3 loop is CSANLTGGPDTGELFF. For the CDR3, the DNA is TGCAGTGCTAACTTAACGGGGGGGCCCGACACCGGGGAGCTGTTTTTT.

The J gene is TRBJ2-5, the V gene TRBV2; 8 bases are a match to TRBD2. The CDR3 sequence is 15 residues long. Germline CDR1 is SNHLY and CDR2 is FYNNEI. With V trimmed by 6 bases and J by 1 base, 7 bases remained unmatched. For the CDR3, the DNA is TGTGCCAGCAGCGGACTAGCAGACCCCCAAGAGACCCAGTACTTC. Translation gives CASSGLADPQETQYF.

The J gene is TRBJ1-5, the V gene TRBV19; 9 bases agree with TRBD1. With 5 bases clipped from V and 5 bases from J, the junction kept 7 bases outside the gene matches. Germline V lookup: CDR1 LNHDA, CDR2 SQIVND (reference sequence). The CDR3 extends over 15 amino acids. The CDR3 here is CASSPPGQGHQPQHF. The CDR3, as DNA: TGTGCCAGTAGTCCGCCGGGACAGGGTCATCAGCCCCAGCATTTT.